The clone carrying this T cell receptor (beta chain) has just a few counts. This record comes from a study of shared clonotypes between healthy human individuals. For the study at large: There were three CD4 naive, three CD4 memory, two CD8 naive and one CD8 memory plates per donor.

Method: immunoSEQ multiplex PCR; TCRdb's copy keeps in-frame clones and lacks some. The sample contains over a million clones, around 82% of which appear only once. The receptor's source is a man between 18 and 35 years old in good health. Some clones in this sample may be carry-over from other donors' samples. The sequenced material came from memory CD4+ T cells from PBMCs. Indicated subset: CD45RA-negative fraction.

CDR3 sequence: CASSIQQGSYGYTF. CDR3 DNA sequence: TGTGCCAGTAGTATCCAACAGGGGAGCTATGGCTACACCTTC. The chain recombines TRBV19 with TRBJ1-2; 7 bases fit TRBD1. The CDR3 spans 14 residues. The germline V gene encodes CDR1 LNHDA and CDR2 SQIVND (reference sequence). Trimming at V came to 3 bases and at J to 4 bases, leaving 5 bases not matched to a gene.